The 20 T cell receptor beta chains listed next were all sequenced from one sample in a study of cytomegalovirus exposure and HLA in healthy donors. In the PCR, 60 Vbeta and 13 Jbeta primers were used. The data were produced by immunoSEQ multiplex PCR, yet TCRdb's version contains in-frame clones alone and is incomplete. The profile shows about 140,000 clones, 65% to 80% of them singletons. What was sequenced was PBMCs. The receptors originated from a male donor in good health and CMV-seropositive.

The gene calls are TRBV15 and TRBJ2-7; D not certain. The CDR3 extends over 13 amino acids. Trimming left V 0 bases short and J 7 bases short, with 10 bases between. Germline loops: CDR1 LNHNV, CDR2 YYDKDF (reference sequence). The CDR3: CATSRDLEEEQYF. The CDR3 bases are TGTGCCACCAGCAGAGATCTAGAGGAAGAGCAGTACTTC. Full variable domain (outside the CDR3, taken from reference TRBV15 and TRBJ2-7): DAMVIQNPRYQVTQFGKPVTLSCSQTLNHNVMYWYQQKSSQAPKLLFHYYDKDFNNEADTPDNFQSRRPNTSFCFLDIRSPGLGDTAMYLCATSRDLEEEQYFGPGTRLTVT.

The chain joins TRBV30 to TRBJ2-3; 8 bases agree with TRBD2. After removal of 4 bases from V and 5 bases from J, the junction contained 8 bases not matched to a gene. This CDR3 region has 14 residues. CDR1 GTSNPN and CDR2 SVGIG come from the germline V gene (reference sequence). Here the CDR3 reads CAWIYGRAGDTQYF. The CDR3 DNA reads as TGTGCCTGGATTTACGGGAGGGCCGGAGATACGCAGTATTTT.

This clone was seen a few times. This chain uses TRBV2 with TRBJ1-1; D uncertain. This CDR3 is built from 14 residues. Per the germline V gene, CDR1 is SNHLY and CDR2 is FYNNEI. The V end was cut by 2 bases, the J end by 4 bases, with 11 bases between. CDR3 coding DNA: TGTGCCAGCAGTGAAACTGCCCTAGTCACTGAAGCTTTCTTT. It codes for CASSETALVTEAFF.

As DNA, the CDR3 is TGTGCCAGCAGTGAAGCGGGGGGCTCCTACAATGAGCAGTTCTTC. It codes for CASSEAGGSYNEQFF. The chain links TRBV6-4 to TRBJ2-1; TRBD2 aligns across 9 bases. Per germline, CDR1 MRHNA and CDR2 SNTAGT. CDR3 size: 15 residues. J was trimmed by 0 bases and V by 3 bases; bases with no gene match: 0.

The chain recombines TRBV5-6 with TRBJ2-7; 10 bases are a match to TRBD1. The trim removed 4 bases at V and 4 bases at J, leaving 11 bases unmatched. Germline CDR1 and CDR2: SGHDT and YYEEEE. The CDR3 spans 16 residues. CDR3 region: CASSRDRGTVLYEQYF. The CDR3 nucleotides read TGTGCCAGCAGCAGGGACAGGGGTACGGTACTTTACGAGCAGTACTTC.

J is TRBJ1-6 and V is TRBV19, with D possibly being TRBD1 (5 bases). CDR3 length: 14 residues. Germline CDR1 reads LNHDA; CDR2 reads SQIVND (reference sequence). V shed 4 bases and J shed 11 bases, with 15 bases lying between them. The CDR3 region is CASSSHQGITPLHF. For the CDR3, the DNA is TGTGCCAGTAGTAGCCACCAGGGAATCACACCCCTCCACTTT.

This chain joins TRBV5-4 and TRBJ2-3; 12 bases match TRBD2. Germline lookup yields CDR1 SGHNT and CDR2 YYREEE (reference sequence). There are 16 residues in the CDR3. V was clipped by 4 bases and J by 6 bases; unmatched bases: 9. CDR3 in amino acids: CASSDGLAGRGDTQYF. CDR3 nucleotide sequence: TGTGCCAGCAGCGATGGACTAGCGGGGAGGGGCGATACGCAGTATTTT.

The CDR3 DNA follows: TGCAGCGTCGGACTAGCCCAGAGCACAGATACGCAGTATTTT. Residues: CSVGLAQSTDTQYF. The V gene is TRBV29-1, the J gene TRBJ2-3; TRBD2 agrees at 8 bases. This CDR3 has 14 residues. J lost 0 bases, V lost 6 bases, and 5 bases had no gene match. The germline gives CDR1 SQVTM, CDR2 ANQGSEA.

For this clone: Its ends do not fully match the called genes, so a read error is possible. The chain couples TRBV6-5 to TRBJ2-2, with a possible D match to TRBD2 (5 bases). The CDR3 loop spans 15 amino acids. CDR1 is MNHEY and CDR2 is SVGAGI in the germline V gene. CDR3 sequence (DNA): TGTGCCAGCAGTTACCCCGGGCACAACACCGGGGAGCTGCTTTTT. This sequence encodes CASSYPGHNTGELLF.

This chain's CDR3 is CASMTGNTGELFF. The CDR3 nucleotides are TGCGCCAGCATGACAGGGAACACCGGGGAGCTGTTTTTT. The rearrangement joins TRBV5-1 to TRBJ2-2, with D maybe TRBD1 (6 bases). CDR1 is SGHRS and CDR2 is YFSETQ in the germline V gene. Deletions cut 6 bases from V and 1 base from J, with 7 bases between. This CDR3 spans 13 amino acids.

V is TRBV19 and J is TRBJ1-3, with D hard to call. Trimming removed 6 bases at V and 3 bases at J, with 9 bases between. This CDR3 region has 13 residues. Germline CDR1 reads LNHDA; CDR2 reads SQIVND (reference sequence). This CDR3 reads CASRYGNGNTIYF. Written as DNA, the CDR3 is TGTGCCAGTAGATACGGGAATGGAAACACCATATATTTT.

This clone has just a few counts. The chain combines TRBV6-5 with TRBJ2-5; 7 nucleotides align to TRBD1. J was trimmed by 4 bases and V by 2 bases; bases with no gene match: 7. Germline loops: CDR1 MNHEY, CDR2 SVGAGI. The CDR3 spans 15 residues. CDR3 DNA: TGTGCCAGCAGTTACCTGCAAGGGGGCCTAGAGACCCAGTACTTC. Encoded protein: CASSYLQGGLETQYF.

The chain combines TRBV6-4 with TRBJ2-3, with D possibly TRBD2 on 6 matching bases. V lost 8 bases to trimming and J lost 6 bases, with 33 bases between them. Germline lookup yields CDR1 MRHNA and CDR2 SNTAGT. The CDR3 has 19 amino acids. The CDR3 DNA is TGTGCCAGCTCGCATCGACCCCCAGACGGAGGGACGCACAGGGATACGCAGTATTTT. Translation gives CASSHRPPDGGTHRDTQYF.

The chain employs TRBV9 and TRBJ2-1, with TRBD2 matching over 10 bases. The CDR3 is made up of 17 amino acids. V gave up 4 bases and J gave up 3 bases; unmatched junction bases: 10. Germline lookup yields CDR1 SGDLS and CDR2 YYNGEE. CDR3 protein: CASSPRTGTSDYNEQFF. The DNA for the CDR3 is TGTGCCAGCAGCCCCCGGACCGGGACTAGCGACTACAATGAGCAGTTCTTC.

The rearrangement links TRBV27 to TRBJ1-1; D not certain. Deletions cut 1 base from V and 1 base from J, with 13 bases between. Germline V CDR1 and CDR2: MNHEY, SMNVEV (reference sequence). The CDR3 is 16 amino acids. CDR3 nucleotides: TGTGCCAGCAGTTTATTGACACCCGTGGGGAACACTGAAGCTTTCTTT. Protein sequence: CASSLLTPVGNTEAFF.

V and J are TRBV6-4 and TRBJ2-5; tentatively, D is TRBD1 (6 bases). Trimming took off 11 bases at V and 10 bases at J, with 20 bases between the two ends. CDR3 length equals 12 residues. CDR1 and CDR2 from the germline V gene are MRHNA and SNTAGT. The CDR3 coding sequence is TGTGCCTCACGGACAGTGGGACGGGGCCAGTACTTC. This codes for CASRTVGRGQYF.

The chain carries TRBV5-6 and TRBJ2-5; the match to TRBD2 covers 7 bases. The CDR3 consists of 17 residues. J was trimmed by 2 bases and V by 0 bases; bases with no gene match: 10. Germline-derived CDR1 and CDR2 are SGHDT and YYEEEE. CDR3: CASSLEGGLREQETQYF. CDR3 nucleotides: TGTGCCAGCAGCTTGGAGGGAGGGCTCAGGGAGCAAGAGACCCAGTACTTC.

The chain uses TRBV4-1 and TRBJ2-5, with 9 bases fitting TRBD2. Trimming removed 4 bases from V and 4 bases from J; junction bases left unmatched: 4. There are 14 residues in the CDR3. Germline V CDR1 and CDR2: MGHRA, YSYEKL. The CDR3 is CASSPFSGRETQYF. CDR3 DNA sequence: TGCGCCAGCAGCCCATTTAGCGGGAGAGAGACCCAGTACTTC.

The J gene is TRBJ1-1, the V gene TRBV15; no definite D call. Germline V gives CDR1 LNHNV, CDR2 YYDKDF (reference sequence). The CDR3 is made up of 16 amino acids. V lost 0 bases and J lost 1, with 12 bases in between. The CDR3 DNA is TGTGCCACCAGCAGAGATGGGCCTACAGCGAACACTGAAGCTTTCTTT. Translation gives CATSRDGPTANTEAFF.

V and J are TRBV18 and TRBJ2-3, with D unclear. V was trimmed by 1 base and J by 2 bases, leaving 13 bases between them. The CDR3 has 16 amino acids. Germline V gives CDR1 KGHSH, CDR2 LQKENI. CDR3 protein: CASSPQEAYATDTQYF. The CDR3 nucleotides are TGTGCCAGCTCACCACAAGAAGCCTACGCCACAGATACGCAGTATTTT.